This T cell receptor beta chain was captured in a study of CD8 T cells in Susac syndrome. FACS enriched CD8+ TEMRA cells, while bulk CD8+ and CD4+ were negatively isolated. The V gene's germline CDR1 is SGHTA and CDR2 FQGNSA. The trim removed 1 base at V and 0 bases at J, leaving 4 bases unmatched. The CDR3 is 16 amino acids. Concerning this clonotype: Antigen specificity is unknown.

It was with random hexamers that about 0.45 to 1 ug RNA was reverse transcribed. TCRdb reanalysed the immunoSEQ multiplex PCR reads using MiXCR and keeps one entry per CDR3 protein. The profile covers some 180,000 distinct CDR3 sequences, with just under 95% appearing a single time and 0.099% taken by the ten largest. Study observations and caveats: CD4+ repertoires of Susac syndrome patients lacked detectable clonal expansion.

This rearrangement joins TRBV7-2 to TRBJ2-3, with 7 bases matching TRBD2. This receptor was obtained from a human donor with Susac syndrome. The sequencing sample was made of CD4+ T cells from PBMCs. DNA for the CDR3: TGTGCCAGCAGCTTAGATCCAGCGGGAAGCACAGATACGCAGTATTTT. Its protein product is CASSLDPAGSTDTQYF. The variable domain in full, with the rest retrieved from reference TRBV7-2 and TRBJ2-3, is GAGVSQSPSNKVTEKGKDVELRCDPISGHTALYWYRQSLGQGLEFLIYFQGNSAPDKSGLPSDRFSAERTGGSVSTLTIQRTQQEDSAVYLCASSLDPAGSTDTQYFGPGTRLTVL.